Listed below are T cell receptor beta chains from one sample, sequenced in a study of T cells in Graves' hyperthyroidism and ophthalmopathy. TCRdb processed the multiplex PCR reads anew with MiXCR; each CDR3 protein has one entry. The sample records approximately 370,000 distinct CDR3 sequences, roughly 15% being singletons. The sequenced sample consisted of blood. The receptors stem from a woman between 25 and 40 years old with Graves' hyperthyroidism that later progressed to Graves' ophthalmopathy. CDR3s include the opening cysteine and the closing phenylalanine or tryptophan. A D gene is named only where the DNA matches it firmly. Expanded clones get a size class; other rows say once, few or many, or leave the size out.

clone size	V gene	D gene	J gene	CDR3 protein	CDR3 DNA
many	TRBV20-1	.	TRBJ2-7	CSAPKIPSSYEQYF	TGCAGTGCTCCAAAAATACCTAGCTCCTACGAGCAGTACTTC
few	TRBV25-1	.	TRBJ1-5	CASSECVLRPRGNQPQHF	TGTGCCAGCAGTGAATGTGTACTCAGGCCGAGGGGCAATCAGCCCCAGCATTTT
once	TRBV29-1	.	TRBJ1-2	CSVERGNYGYTF	TGCAGCGTTGAGCGAGGAAACTATGGCTACACCTTC
many	TRBV28	.	TRBJ2-3	CASKTHRDTGTDTQYF	TGTGCCAGCAAAACTCACCGGGACACAGGCACAGATACGCAGTATTTT
.	TRBV10-3	TRBD2	TRBJ2-1	CAVRSGTSGRGGNNEQFF	TGTGCCGTCCGATCCGGGACTAGCGGGAGAGGAGGAAACAATGAGCAGTTCTTC
few	TRBV27	.	TRBJ1-5	CASTLTYHLKPQHF	TGTGCCAGCACTCTTACTTATCATCTCAAGCCCCAGCATTTT
.	TRBV27	.	TRBJ1-5	CASSFGAGRGQPQHF	TGTGCCAGCAGTTTCGGTGCAGGGAGGGGTCAGCCCCAGCATTTT
.	TRBV7-9	TRBD1	TRBJ1-2	CASSSSGTGGLSGYGYTF	TGTGCCAGCAGCTCCTCCGGGACAGGGGGACTATCGGGCTATGGCTACACCTTC
.	TRBV20-1	TRBD1	TRBJ1-2	CSAWTGSYGYTF	TGCAGTGCTTGGACAGGGTCCTATGGCTACACCTTC
few	TRBV5-5	.	TRBJ1-1	CASRTGNTEAFF	TGTGCCAGCCGAACAGGGAACACTGAAGCTTTCTTT
few	TRBV4-1	TRBD1	TRBJ1-5	CASSPGTVNQPQHF	TGTGCCAGCAGCCCGGGGACAGTAAATCAGCCCCAGCATTTT
many	TRBV3-1	TRBD1	TRBJ2-7	CASSGDSVIPYEQYF	TGTGCCAGCAGCGGGGACAGTGTCATACCCTACGAGCAGTACTTC
many	TRBV25-1	.	TRBJ1-1	CASSEVHANTEAFF	TGTGCCAGCAGTGAGGTACACGCAAACACTGAAGCTTTCTTT
many	TRBV29-1	.	TRBJ1-1	CSATVTATDTEAFF	TGCAGCGCAACCGTGACAGCTACCGACACTGAAGCTTTCTTT
few	TRBV5-6	.	TRBJ2-2	CASNGQVENTGELFF	TGTGCCAGCAATGGTCAGGTAGAAAACACCGGGGAGCTGTTTTTT
many	TRBV5-1	.	TRBJ2-3	CASQQDGYTDTQYF	TGCGCCAGCCAACAGGACGGCTACACAGATACGCAGTATTTT
many	TRBV6-2/TRBV6-3	.	TRBJ1-6	CASSYVGNSPLHF	TGTGCCAGCAGTTACGTGGGGAATTCACCCCTCCACTTT
few	TRBV27	.	TRBJ2-5	CASTVKRDTVQETQYF	TGTGCCAGCACCGTAAAAAGGGACACGGTACAAGAGACCCAGTACTTC
.	TRBV11-3	.	TRBJ1-4	CASSLEGGVATNEKLFF	TGCGCCAGCAGCTTGGAGGGTGGAGTTGCAACTAATGAAAAACTGTTTTTT
many	TRBV20-1	TRBD2	TRBJ2-7	CSAPRTSGNYEQYF	TGCAGTGCTCCGAGGACTAGCGGGAACTACGAGCAGTACTTC
many	TRBV6-1	.	TRBJ1-5	CASSRGWGEGDQPQHF	TGTGCCAGCAGCCGGGGCTGGGGTGAGGGAGATCAGCCCCAGCATTTT
many	TRBV9	.	TRBJ2-3	CASSASGATSTDTQYF	TGTGCCAGCAGCGCCTCGGGAGCTACTAGCACAGATACGCAGTATTTT
once	TRBV3-1	.	TRBJ2-5	CASSQGLSESETQYF	TGTGCCAGCAGCCAAGGACTATCAGAGAGTGAGACCCAGTACTTC
many	TRBV15	.	TRBJ2-5	CATSRGGGPPETQYF	TGTGCCACCAGCAGAGGTGGGGGTCCGCCAGAGACCCAGTACTTC
.	TRBV10-3	TRBD1	TRBJ1-2	CATAGQASNYGYTF	TGTGCCACCGCCGGACAGGCCTCTAACTATGGCTACACCTTC
many	TRBV6-1	TRBD1	TRBJ1-1	CASSLGQGTEAFF	TGTGCCAGCAGCTTGGGACAGGGCACTGAAGCTTTCTTT
many	TRBV13	.	TRBJ1-2	CASSSNDIHLGDGYTF	TGTGCCAGCAGCTCTAATGACATCCACCTAGGAGATGGCTACACCTTC
few	TRBV29-1	.	TRBJ2-1	CSVEMVGRPYNEQFF	TGCAGCGTTGAGATGGTAGGGAGACCCTACAATGAGCAGTTCTTC
.	TRBV6-1	TRBD1	TRBJ1-2	CASSHNQDRAEFDGYTF	TGTGCCAGCAGCCACAACCAAGACAGGGCCGAATTTGATGGCTACACCTTC
.	TRBV19	.	TRBJ1-1	CASSIFFGRLEAFF	TGTGCCAGTAGTATATTTTTCGGCAGGCTTGAAGCTTTCTTT
many	TRBV11-3	TRBD1	TRBJ2-7	CASSCRTGSDYEQYF	TGTGCCAGCAGCTGCCGGACAGGGAGTGACTACGAGCAGTACTTC
.	TRBV27	.	TRBJ2-5	CASSPREGETQYF	TGTGCCAGCAGTCCCAGAGAGGGGGAGACCCAGTACTTC
.	TRBV13	TRBD1	TRBJ1-2	CASSSNDDRGYGYTF	TGTGCCAGCAGCTCGAACGACGACAGGGGCTATGGCTACACCTTC
.	TRBV29-1	.	TRBJ1-3	CSVRRGSGNTIYF	TGCAGCGTTCGGCGGGGCTCTGGAAACACCATATATTTT
.	TRBV12-3/TRBV12-4	.	TRBJ2-5	CASSLARGPQETQYF	TGTGCCAGCAGTTTAGCGCGGGGGCCTCAAGAGACCCAGTACTTC
many	TRBV7-8	.	TRBJ2-7	CASSLTTGPYEQYF	TGTGCCAGCAGCTTAACGACAGGACCCTACGAGCAGTACTTC
many	TRBV27	TRBD1	TRBJ1-3	CASSSWTGTGNTIYF	TGTGCCAGCAGTTCTTGGACAGGGACTGGAAACACCATATATTTT
many	TRBV18	TRBD2	TRBJ2-7	CASPPGGGGPRLLHEQYF	TGTGCCAGCCCGCCCGGCGGGGGGGGCCCGCGATTACTACACGAGCAGTACTTC
many	TRBV28	.	TRBJ1-1	CASSHLTEAFF	TGTGCCAGCAGTCATCTAACTGAAGCTTTCTTT
many	TRBV2	.	TRBJ1-1	CASSVVRNTEAFF	TGTGCCAGCAGTGTCGTACGGAACACTGAAGCTTTCTTT
many	TRBV7-6	.	TRBJ1-1	CASSLAVHTEAFF	TGTGCCAGCAGCTTAGCGGTCCACACTGAAGCTTTCTTT
many	TRBV2	.	TRBJ1-2	CASSVEPSADYGYTF	TGTGCCAGCAGTGTCGAACCAAGCGCGGACTATGGCTACACCTTC
many	TRBV2	TRBD1	TRBJ2-6	CASSPGQGFVGANVLTF	TGTGCCAGCAGTCCTGGACAGGGATTTGTCGGGGCCAACGTCCTGACTTTC
many	TRBV6-1	TRBD1	TRBJ1-5	CASSESGQGTYQPQHF	TGTGCCAGCAGTGAAAGCGGACAGGGTACGTATCAGCCCCAGCATTTT
once	TRBV12-3/TRBV12-4	.	TRBJ1-1	CASRPTGNSEAFF	TGTGCCAGCAGACCCACGGGGAATTCTGAAGCTTTCTTT
many	TRBV3-1	.	TRBJ1-1	CASSRQPDRNTEAFF	TGTGCCAGCAGCCGTCAACCGGACAGGAACACTGAAGCTTTCTTT
many	TRBV7-2	TRBD2	TRBJ2-3	CASSQGPSGGAGDTQYF	TGTGCCAGCAGCCAAGGGCCAAGCGGGGGGGCGGGAGATACGCAGTATTTT
many	TRBV11-2	TRBD1	TRBJ1-3	CASSMNRGAGNTIYF	TGTGCCAGCAGCATGAACAGGGGCGCTGGAAACACCATATATTTT
many	TRBV7-9	.	TRBJ2-1	CASSLAGYEQFF	TGTGCCAGCAGCTTAGCGGGGTATGAGCAGTTCTTC
many	TRBV28	.	TRBJ2-7	CASSRYTGSYDEQYF	TGTGCCAGCAGTCGCTATACAGGGAGCTACGACGAGCAGTACTTC
.	TRBV5-1	TRBD2	TRBJ2-3	CASSLGASGSGADTQYF	TGCGCCAGCAGCTTGGGTGCTAGCGGTTCTGGGGCAGATACGCAGTATTTT
many	TRBV20-1	TRBD1	TRBJ1-5	CSAYPGTGRINAIRAQHF	TGCAGTGCTTACCCCGGGACAGGGCGAATAAACGCCATCAGGGCCCAGCATTTT
few	TRBV20-1	TRBD2	TRBJ2-7	CSAETGTSGGAEQYF	TGCAGTGCTGAAACCGGGACTAGCGGGGGGGCCGAGCAGTACTTC
few	TRBV30	.	TRBJ2-1	CAWSVWGDIVVNEQFF	TGTGCCTGGAGTGTTTGGGGTGATATAGTTGTGAATGAGCAGTTCTTC
.	TRBV7-9	TRBD1	TRBJ1-4	CASSATGSTEKLFF	TGTGCCAGCAGCGCGACAGGGAGTACTGAAAAACTGTTTTTT